This T cell receptor beta chain came from a study of cytomegalovirus exposure and HLA in healthy donors. Whole-study findings and limits: There were three CMV-associated chains whose specificity for CMV antigens was confirmed in vitro. Despite most TCR sequences being rare, some public TCRs occurred in many donors.

Germline CDR1 and CDR2: SQVTM and ANQGSEA. CDR3 size: 15 residues. The V and J ends lost 6 bases and 1 base, in that order; junction bases with no gene match: 11. The repertoire was sequenced with immunoSEQ multiplex PCR; TCRdb's copy has only in-frame clones and lacks some. The profile shows 250,000 to 300,000 clones, approximately 86% of them singletons. As regards this clone: The antigen remains undetermined.

This clonotype originated in a young woman in good health and CMV-seronegative. The sequenced sample consisted of PBMCs. The chain is built from TRBV29-1 and TRBJ1-2; 7 nucleotides match TRBD1. The CDR3 reads CSVEDRRKFNYGYTF. CDR3 in DNA: TGCAGCGTAGAGGACAGGAGGAAGTTTAACTATGGCTACACCTTC.